Given below is one TCR beta chain in context. Its antigen is still unknown. CD45RA+ naive and CD45RA-negative memory subsets were separated from CD4+ cells. Looked up from germline, CDR1 is SGDLS and CDR2 is YYNGEE. The CDR3 has 15 amino acids. V was clipped by 4 bases and J by 5 bases, with 18 bases between them. Using roughly 200 ng DNA, around 30,000 T cell genomes, the sorted-subset replicate PCRs were run. Assay used: immunoSEQ multiplex PCR; TCRdb lists only in-frame clones, some missing. The repertoire includes about 2.4 million clones, roughly 93% of them detected once, and around 0.4% sits in the top ten. This sample was taken from a study of shared clonotypes between healthy human individuals. For the study at large: Every donor yielded three CD4 naive, three CD4 memory, two CD8 naive and one CD8 memory plate.

Study outcomes and limitations: All-four-donor shared clonotypes had higher generation probabilities than non-shared clonotypes did.

Sequenced sample: naive CD4+ T cells from PBMCs. The subset denotes: CD45RA+ positively selected. The chain employs TRBV9 and TRBJ1-1, with D unresolved. This receptor was obtained from a man aged 18 to 29 in good health. Some clones in this sample may be carry-over from other donors' samples. The CDR3 here is CASSNEGRGWTEAFF. CDR3 sequence (DNA): TGTGCCAGCAGCAACGAAGGGCGGGGATGGACTGAAGCTTTCTTT.